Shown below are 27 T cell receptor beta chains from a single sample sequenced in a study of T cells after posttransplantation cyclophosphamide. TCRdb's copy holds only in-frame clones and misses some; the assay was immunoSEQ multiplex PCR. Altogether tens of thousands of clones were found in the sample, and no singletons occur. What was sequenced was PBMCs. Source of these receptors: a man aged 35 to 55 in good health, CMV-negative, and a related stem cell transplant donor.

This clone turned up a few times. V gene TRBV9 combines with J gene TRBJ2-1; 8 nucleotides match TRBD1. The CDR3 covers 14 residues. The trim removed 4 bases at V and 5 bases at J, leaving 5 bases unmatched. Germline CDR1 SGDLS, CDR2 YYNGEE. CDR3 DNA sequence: TGTGCCAGCAGCTCAAGACAGGGGAACAATGAGCAGTTCTTC. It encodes CASSSRQGNNEQFF.

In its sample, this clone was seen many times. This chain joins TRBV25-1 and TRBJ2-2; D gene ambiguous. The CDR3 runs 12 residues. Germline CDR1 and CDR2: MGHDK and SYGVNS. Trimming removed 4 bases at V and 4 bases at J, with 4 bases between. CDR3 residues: CASSVSTGELFF. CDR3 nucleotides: TGTGCCAGCAGTGTGAGCACCGGGGAGCTGTTTTTT.

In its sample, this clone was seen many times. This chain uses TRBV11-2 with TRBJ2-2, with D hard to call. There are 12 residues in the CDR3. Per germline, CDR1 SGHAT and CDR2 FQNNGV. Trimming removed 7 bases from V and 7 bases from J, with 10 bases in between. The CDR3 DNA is TGTGCCAGCAATCGTTGGAGCGGGGAGCTGTTTTTT. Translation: CASNRWSGELFF. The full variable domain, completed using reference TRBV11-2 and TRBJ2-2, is EAGVAQSPRYKIIEKRQSVAFWCNPISGHATLYWYQQILGQGPKLLIQFQNNGVVDDSQLPKDRFSAERLKGVDSTLKIQPAKLEDSAVYLCASNRWSGELFFGEGSRLTVL.

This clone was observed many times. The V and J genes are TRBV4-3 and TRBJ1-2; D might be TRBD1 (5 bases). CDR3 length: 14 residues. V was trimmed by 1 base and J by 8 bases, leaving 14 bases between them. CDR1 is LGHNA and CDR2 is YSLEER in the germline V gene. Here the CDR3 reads CASSQGLGAIGYTF. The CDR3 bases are TGCGCCAGCAGCCAAGGGTTAGGGGCGATAGGCTACACCTTC.

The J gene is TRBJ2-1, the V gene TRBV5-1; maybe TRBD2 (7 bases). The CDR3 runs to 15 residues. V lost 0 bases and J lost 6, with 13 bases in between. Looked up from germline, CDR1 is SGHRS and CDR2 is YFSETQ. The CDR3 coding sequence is TGCGCCAGCAGCTTGGGGGGGGGACAATTCAATGAGCAGTTCTTC. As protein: CASSLGGGQFNEQFF.

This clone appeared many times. The CDR3 spells CSVVVTAEAFF. The CDR3 nucleotides read TGCAGCGTTGTTGTCACGGCTGAAGCTTTCTTT. The gene calls are TRBV29-1 and TRBJ1-1; D call uncertain. The CDR3 runs 11 residues. The V gene lost 4 bases and the J gene lost 6 bases, with 9 bases spanning the gap. In germline, CDR1 is SQVTM, CDR2 ANQGSEA.

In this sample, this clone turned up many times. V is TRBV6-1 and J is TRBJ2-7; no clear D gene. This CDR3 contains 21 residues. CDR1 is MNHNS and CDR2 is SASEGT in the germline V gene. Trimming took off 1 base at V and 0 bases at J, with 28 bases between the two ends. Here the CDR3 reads CASSEGVAASAINPSSYEQYF. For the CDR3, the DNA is TGTGCCAGCAGTGAAGGAGTGGCCGCCAGCGCGATCAACCCGAGCTCCTACGAGCAGTACTTC.

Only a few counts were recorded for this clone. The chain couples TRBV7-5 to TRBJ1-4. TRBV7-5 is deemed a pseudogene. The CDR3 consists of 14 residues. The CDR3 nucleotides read TGTGCCAGAAGCGGGCCCCTAGGAGGTGAAAAACTGTTTTTT. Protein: CARSGPLGGEKLFF.

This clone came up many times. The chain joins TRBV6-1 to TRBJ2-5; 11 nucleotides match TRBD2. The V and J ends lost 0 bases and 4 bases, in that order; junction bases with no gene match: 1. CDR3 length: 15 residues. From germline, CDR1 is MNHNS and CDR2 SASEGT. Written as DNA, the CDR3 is TGTGCCAGCAGTGAAGCTGGGACTAGCGGAGAGACCCAGTACTTC. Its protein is CASSEAGTSGETQYF.

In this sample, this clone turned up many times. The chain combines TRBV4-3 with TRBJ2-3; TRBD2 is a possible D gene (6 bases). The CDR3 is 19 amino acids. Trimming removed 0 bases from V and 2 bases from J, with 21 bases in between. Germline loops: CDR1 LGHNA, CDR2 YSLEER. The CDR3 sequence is CASSQDYGFGTGNTDTQYF. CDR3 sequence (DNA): TGCGCCAGCAGCCAAGATTACGGGTTTGGGACTGGGAACACAGATACGCAGTATTTT.

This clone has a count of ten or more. As DNA, the CDR3 is TGTGCCAGCAGGATGGGCGGGGATTCCTACAATGAGCAGTTCTTC. Its protein product is CASRMGGDSYNEQFF. V and J are TRBV4-2 and TRBJ2-1; D may be TRBD2 (6 bases). V lost 6 bases and J lost 1, with 13 bases in between. CDR1 and CDR2 from the germline V gene are LGHNA and YNFKEQ. The CDR3 length is 15 residues.

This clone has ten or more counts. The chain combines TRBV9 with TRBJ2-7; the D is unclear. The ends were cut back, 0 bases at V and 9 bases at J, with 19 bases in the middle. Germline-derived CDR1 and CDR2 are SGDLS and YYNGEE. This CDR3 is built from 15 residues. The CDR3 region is CASSVAPGLDVGQYF. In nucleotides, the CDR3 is TGTGCCAGCAGCGTAGCCCCAGGCCTGGATGTCGGGCAGTACTTC.

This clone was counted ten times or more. Written as DNA, the CDR3 is TGTGCTAGCGGAACAGGGACCTGGACCCAGTACTTC. This sequence encodes CASGTGTWTQYF. The chain couples TRBV7-7 to TRBJ2-5; D assignment may be TRBD1 or TRBD2 (6 bases each). Germline CDR1 SSHAT, CDR2 FNYEAQ (reference sequence). The CDR3 runs to 12 residues. The full variable domain, in which reference TRBV7-7 and TRBJ2-5 provide the parts outside the CDR3, is GAGVSQSPRYKVTKRGQDVTLRCDPISSHATLYWYQQALGQGPEFLTYFNYEAQPDKSGLPSDRFSAERPEGSISTLTIQRTEQRDSAMYRCASGTGTWTQYFGPGTRLLVL.

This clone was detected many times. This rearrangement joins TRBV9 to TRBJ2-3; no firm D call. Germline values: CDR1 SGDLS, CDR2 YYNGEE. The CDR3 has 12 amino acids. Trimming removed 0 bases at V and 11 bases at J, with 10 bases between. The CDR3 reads CASSVVPGQQYF. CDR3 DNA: TGTGCCAGCAGCGTAGTCCCAGGCCAGCAGTATTTT.

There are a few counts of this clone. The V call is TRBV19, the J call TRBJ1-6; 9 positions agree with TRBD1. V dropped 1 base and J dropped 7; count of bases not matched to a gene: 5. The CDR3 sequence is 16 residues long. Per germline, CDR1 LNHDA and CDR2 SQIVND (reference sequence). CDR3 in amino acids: CASSIGDRVKNSPLHF. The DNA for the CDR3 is TGTGCCAGTAGTATAGGGGACAGGGTGAAAAATTCACCCCTCCACTTT. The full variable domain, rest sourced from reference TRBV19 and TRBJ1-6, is DGGITQSPKYLFRKEGQNVTLSCEQNLNHDAMYWYRQDPGQGLRLIYYSQIVNDFQKGDIAEGYSVSREKKESFPLTVTSAQKNPTAFYLCASSIGDRVKNSPLHFGNGTRLTVT.

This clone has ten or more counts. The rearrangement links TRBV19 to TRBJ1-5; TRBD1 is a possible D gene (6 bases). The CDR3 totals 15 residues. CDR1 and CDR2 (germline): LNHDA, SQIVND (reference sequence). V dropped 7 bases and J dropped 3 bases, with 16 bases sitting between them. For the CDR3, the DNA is TGTGCCAGTACCAGGGGACGTTACATCAATCAGCCCCAGCATTTT. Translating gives CASTRGRYINQPQHF. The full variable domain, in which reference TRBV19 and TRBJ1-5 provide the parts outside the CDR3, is DGGITQSPKYLFRKEGQNVTLSCEQNLNHDAMYWYRQDPGQGLRLIYYSQIVNDFQKGDIAEGYSVSREKKESFPLTVTSAQKNPTAFYLCASTRGRYINQPQHFGDGTRLSIL.

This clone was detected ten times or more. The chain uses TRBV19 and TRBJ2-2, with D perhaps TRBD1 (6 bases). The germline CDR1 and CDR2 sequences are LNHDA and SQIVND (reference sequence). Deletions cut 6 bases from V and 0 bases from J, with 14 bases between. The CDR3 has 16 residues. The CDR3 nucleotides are TGTGCCAGTAGAATTAGGGACACCACGAACACCGGGGAGCTGTTTTTT. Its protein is CASRIRDTTNTGELFF. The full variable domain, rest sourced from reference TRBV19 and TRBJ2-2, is DGGITQSPKYLFRKEGQNVTLSCEQNLNHDAMYWYRQDPGQGLRLIYYSQIVNDFQKGDIAEGYSVSREKKESFPLTVTSAQKNPTAFYLCASRIRDTTNTGELFFGEGSRLTVL.

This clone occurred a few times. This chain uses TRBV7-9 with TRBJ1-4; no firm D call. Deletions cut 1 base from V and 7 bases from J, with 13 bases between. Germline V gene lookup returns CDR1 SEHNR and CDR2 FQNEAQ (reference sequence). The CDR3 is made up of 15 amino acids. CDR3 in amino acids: CASSLDPVEGEKLFF. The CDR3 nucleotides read TGTGCCAGCAGCTTAGATCCCGTTGAGGGTGAAAAACTGTTTTTT.

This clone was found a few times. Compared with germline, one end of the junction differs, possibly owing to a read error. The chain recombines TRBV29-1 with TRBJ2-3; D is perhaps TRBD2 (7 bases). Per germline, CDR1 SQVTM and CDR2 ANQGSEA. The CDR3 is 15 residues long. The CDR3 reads CSVRGEGGSTDTRYF. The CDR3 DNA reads TGCAGCGTTCGGGGGGAGGGGGGAAGCACAGATACGCGGTATTTT.

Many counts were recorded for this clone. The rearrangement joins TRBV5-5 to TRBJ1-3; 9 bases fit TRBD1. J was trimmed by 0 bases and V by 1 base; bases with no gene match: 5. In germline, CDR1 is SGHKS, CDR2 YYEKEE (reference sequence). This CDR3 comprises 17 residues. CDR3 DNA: TGTGCCAGCAGCTTGCGACAGGGGGTACTCTCTGGAAACACCATATATTTT. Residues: CASSLRQGVLSGNTIYF.

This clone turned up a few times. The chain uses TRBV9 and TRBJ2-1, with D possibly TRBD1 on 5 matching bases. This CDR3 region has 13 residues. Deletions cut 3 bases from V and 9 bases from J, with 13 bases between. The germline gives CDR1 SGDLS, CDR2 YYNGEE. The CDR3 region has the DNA TGTGCCAGCAGCGGGGGCCACTCCGGTGAGCAGTTCTTC. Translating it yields CASSGGHSGEQFF.

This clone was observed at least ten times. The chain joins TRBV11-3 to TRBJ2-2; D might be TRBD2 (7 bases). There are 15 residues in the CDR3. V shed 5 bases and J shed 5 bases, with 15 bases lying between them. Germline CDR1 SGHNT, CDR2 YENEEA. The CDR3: CASSLVRGATGELFF. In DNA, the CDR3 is TGTGCCAGCAGCCTAGTTCGGGGGGCGACCGGGGAGCTGTTTTTT.

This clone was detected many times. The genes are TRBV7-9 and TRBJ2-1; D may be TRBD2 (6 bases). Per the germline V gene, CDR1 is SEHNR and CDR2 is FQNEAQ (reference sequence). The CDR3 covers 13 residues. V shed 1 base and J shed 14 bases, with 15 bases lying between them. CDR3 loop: CASSLGGGVGKFF. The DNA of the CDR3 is TGTGCCAGCAGCTTAGGGGGCGGGGTTGGCAAGTTCTTC.

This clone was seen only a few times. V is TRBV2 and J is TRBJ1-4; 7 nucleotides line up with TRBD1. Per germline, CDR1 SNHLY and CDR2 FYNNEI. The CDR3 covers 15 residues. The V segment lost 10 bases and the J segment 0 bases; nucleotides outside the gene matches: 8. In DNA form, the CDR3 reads TGTGCCACCGTGACAGGGCTATCAACTAATGAAAAACTGTTTTTT. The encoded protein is CATVTGLSTNEKLFF.

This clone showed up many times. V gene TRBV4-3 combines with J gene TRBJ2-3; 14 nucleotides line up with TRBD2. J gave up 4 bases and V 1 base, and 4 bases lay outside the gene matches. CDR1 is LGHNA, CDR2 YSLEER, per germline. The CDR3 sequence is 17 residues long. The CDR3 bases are TGCGCCAGCAGCCAAGGGAGGACTAGCGGGAGGCCAGATACGCAGTATTTT. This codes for CASSQGRTSGRPDTQYF.

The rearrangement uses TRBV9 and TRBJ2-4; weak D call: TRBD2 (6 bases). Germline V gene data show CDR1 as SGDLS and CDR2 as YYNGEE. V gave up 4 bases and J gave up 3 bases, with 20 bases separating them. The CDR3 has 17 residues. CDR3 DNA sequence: TGTGCCAGCAGCCCTCAAGGGCTGGGGGGTGGCAAAAACATTCAGTACTTC. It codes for CASSPQGLGGGKNIQYF.

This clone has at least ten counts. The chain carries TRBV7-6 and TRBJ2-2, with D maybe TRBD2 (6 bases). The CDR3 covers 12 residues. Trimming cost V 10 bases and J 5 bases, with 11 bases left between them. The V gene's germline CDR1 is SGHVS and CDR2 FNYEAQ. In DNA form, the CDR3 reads TGTGCCATCCTCGGAGGGACCGGGGAGCTGTTTTTT. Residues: CAILGGTGELFF.